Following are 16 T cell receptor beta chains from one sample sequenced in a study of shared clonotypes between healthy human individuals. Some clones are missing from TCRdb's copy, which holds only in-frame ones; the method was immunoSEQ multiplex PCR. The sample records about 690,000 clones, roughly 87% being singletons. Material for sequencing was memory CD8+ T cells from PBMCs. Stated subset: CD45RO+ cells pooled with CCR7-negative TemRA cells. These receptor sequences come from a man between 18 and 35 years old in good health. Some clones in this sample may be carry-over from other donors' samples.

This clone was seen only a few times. CDR3 loop: CASSESGTGAIDGYTF. The CDR3 DNA reads as TGTGCCAGCAGTGAATCAGGGACCGGGGCGATCGATGGCTACACCTTC. This chain joins TRBV25-1 and TRBJ1-2, with a weak D call TRBD1 (5 bases). Germline assignment: CDR1 MGHDK and CDR2 SYGVNS. Trimming cost V 1 base and J 6 bases, with 18 bases left between them. This CDR3 is 16 amino acids long.

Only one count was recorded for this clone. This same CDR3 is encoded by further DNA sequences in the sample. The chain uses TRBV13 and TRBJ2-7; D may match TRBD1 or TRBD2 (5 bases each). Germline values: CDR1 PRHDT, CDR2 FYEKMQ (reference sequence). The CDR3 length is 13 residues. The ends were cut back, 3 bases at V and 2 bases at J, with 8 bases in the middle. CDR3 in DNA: TGTGCCAGCAGCTTGGGACGGCCCTACGAGCAGTACTTC. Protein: CASSLGRPYEQYF.

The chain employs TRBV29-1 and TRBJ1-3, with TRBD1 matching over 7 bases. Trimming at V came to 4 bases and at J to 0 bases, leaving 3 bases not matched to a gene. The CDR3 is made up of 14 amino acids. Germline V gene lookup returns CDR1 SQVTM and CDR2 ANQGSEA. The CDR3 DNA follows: TGCAGCGTTGGGGGGACAGTCTCTGGAAACACCATATATTTT. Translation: CSVGGTVSGNTIYF.

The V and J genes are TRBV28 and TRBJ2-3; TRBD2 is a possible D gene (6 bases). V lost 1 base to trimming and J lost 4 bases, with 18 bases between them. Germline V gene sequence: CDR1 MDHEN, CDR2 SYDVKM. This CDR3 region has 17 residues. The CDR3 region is CASSLFGFSGDADTQYF. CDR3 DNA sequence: TGTGCCAGCAGTTTATTTGGGTTTTCGGGGGATGCAGATACGCAGTATTTT.

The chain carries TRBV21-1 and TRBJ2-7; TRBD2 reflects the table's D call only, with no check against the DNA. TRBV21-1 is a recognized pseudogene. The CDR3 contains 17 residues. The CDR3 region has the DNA TGTGCCAGCAGCAAAGCGCTTTGGGGGGACCCGCTTTACGAGCAGTACTTC. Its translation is CASSKALWGDPLYEQYF.

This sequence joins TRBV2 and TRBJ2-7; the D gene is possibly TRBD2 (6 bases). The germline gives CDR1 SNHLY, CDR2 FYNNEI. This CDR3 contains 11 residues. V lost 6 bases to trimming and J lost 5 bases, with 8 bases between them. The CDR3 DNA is TGTGCCAGCAGGGCGGGGAACGAGCAGTACTTC. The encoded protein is CASRAGNEQYF.

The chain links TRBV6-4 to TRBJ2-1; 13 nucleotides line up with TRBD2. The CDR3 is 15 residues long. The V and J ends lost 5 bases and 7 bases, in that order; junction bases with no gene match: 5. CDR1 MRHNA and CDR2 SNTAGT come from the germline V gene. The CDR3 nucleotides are TGTGCCAGCAGTTCCGGGACTAGCGGGATAAATGAGCAGTTCTTC. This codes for CASSSGTSGINEQFF.

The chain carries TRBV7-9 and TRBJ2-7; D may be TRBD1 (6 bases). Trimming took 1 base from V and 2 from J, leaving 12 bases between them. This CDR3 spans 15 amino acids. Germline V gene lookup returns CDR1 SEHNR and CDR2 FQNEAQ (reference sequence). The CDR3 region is CASSLVGTTTYEQYF. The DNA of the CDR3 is TGTGCCAGCAGCTTAGTTGGGACAACTACCTACGAGCAGTACTTC.

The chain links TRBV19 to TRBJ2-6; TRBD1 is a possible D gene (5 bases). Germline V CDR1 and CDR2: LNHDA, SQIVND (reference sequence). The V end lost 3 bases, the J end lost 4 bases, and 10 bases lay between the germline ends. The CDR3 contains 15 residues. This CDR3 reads CASSISRVGANVLTF. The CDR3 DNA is TGTGCCAGTAGTATTTCCAGGGTGGGGGCCAACGTCCTGACTTTC.

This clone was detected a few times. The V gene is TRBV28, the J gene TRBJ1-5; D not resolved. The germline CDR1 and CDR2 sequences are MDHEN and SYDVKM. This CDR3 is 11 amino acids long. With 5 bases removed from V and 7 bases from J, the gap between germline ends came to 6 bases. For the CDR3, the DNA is TGTGCCAGCAGTGAAAAACAGCCCCAGCATTTT. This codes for CASSEKQPQHF.

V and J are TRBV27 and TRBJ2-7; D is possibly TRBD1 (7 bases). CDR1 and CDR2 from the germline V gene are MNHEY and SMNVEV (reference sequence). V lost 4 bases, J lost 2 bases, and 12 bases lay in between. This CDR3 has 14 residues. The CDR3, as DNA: TGTGCCAGCAGTTGGGGGGACAGTCCCTACGAGCAGTACTTC. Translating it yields CASSWGDSPYEQYF.

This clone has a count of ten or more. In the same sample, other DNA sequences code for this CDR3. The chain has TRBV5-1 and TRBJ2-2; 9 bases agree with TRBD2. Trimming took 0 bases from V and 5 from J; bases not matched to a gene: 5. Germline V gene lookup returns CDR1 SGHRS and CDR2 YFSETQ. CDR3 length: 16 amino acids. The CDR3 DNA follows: TGCGCCAGCAGCTTGGAATGGCTAGCGGGAACCGGGGAGCTGTTTTTT. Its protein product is CASSLEWLAGTGELFF.

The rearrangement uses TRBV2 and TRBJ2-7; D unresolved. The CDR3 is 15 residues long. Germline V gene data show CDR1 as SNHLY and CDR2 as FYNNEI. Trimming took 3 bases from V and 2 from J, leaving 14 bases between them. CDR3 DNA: TGTGCCAGCAGTGATATCCCTATTTCCCCCTACGAGCAGTACTTC. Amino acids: CASSDIPISPYEQYF.

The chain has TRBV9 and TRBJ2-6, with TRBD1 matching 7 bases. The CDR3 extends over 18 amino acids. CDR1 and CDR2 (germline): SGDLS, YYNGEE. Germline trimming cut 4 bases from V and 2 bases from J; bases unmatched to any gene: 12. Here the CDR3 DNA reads TGTGCCAGCAGCTCCCCTAGGCTAGGGGGCGCTGGGGCCAACGTCCTGACTTTC. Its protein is CASSSPRLGGAGANVLTF.

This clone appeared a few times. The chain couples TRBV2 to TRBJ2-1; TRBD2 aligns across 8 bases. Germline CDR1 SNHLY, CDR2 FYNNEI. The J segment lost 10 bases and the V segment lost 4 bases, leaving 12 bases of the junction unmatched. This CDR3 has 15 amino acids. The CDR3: CASSGLARPGGEQFF. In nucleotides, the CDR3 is TGTGCCAGCAGTGGACTAGCGAGGCCGGGAGGGGAGCAGTTCTTC.

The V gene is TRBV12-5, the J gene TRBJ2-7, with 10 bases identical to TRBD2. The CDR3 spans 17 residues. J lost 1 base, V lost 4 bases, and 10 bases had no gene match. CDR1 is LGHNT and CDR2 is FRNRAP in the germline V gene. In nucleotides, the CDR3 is TGTGCTAGTGGTTCCGCCACGATAGCGGGAGGTTCCTACGAGCAGTACTTC. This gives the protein CASGSATIAGGSYEQYF.